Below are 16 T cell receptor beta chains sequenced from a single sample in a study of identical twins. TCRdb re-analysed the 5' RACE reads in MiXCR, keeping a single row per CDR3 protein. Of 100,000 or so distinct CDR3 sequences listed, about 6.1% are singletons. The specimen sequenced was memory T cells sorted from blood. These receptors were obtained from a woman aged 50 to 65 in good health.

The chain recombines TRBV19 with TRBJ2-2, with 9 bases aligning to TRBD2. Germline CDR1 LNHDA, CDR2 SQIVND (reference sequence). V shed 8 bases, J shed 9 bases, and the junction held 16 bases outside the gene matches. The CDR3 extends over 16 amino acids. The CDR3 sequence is CASGRGGAGGGRELFF. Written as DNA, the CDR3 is TGTGCCAGTGGACGTGGAGGAGCGGGAGGAGGCCGGGAGCTGTTTTTT.

The CDR3 here is CASSLTRNEQYF. DNA of the CDR3: TGCGCCAGCAGCTTGACGCGGAACGAGCAGTACTTC. The chain links TRBV5-1 to TRBJ2-7; D gene ambiguous. Germline loops: CDR1 SGHRS, CDR2 YFSETQ. The V end was cut by 1 base, the J end by 5 bases, with 7 bases between. CDR3 length: 12 residues.

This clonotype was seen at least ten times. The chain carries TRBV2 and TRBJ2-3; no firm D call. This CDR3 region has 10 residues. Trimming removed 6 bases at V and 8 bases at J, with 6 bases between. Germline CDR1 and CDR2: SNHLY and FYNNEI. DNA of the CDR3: TGTGCCAGCAGAGGTGGTACGCAGTATTTT. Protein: CASRGGTQYF.

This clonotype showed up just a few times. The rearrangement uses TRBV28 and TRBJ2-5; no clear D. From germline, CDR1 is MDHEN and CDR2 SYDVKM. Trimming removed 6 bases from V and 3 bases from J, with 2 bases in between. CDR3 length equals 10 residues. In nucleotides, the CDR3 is TGTGCCAGCAGAAAAGAGACCCAGTACTTC. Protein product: CASRKETQYF.

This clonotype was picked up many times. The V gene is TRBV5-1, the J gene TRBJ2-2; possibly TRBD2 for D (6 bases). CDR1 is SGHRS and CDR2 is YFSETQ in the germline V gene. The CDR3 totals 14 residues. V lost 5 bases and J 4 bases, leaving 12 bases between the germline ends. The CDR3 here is CASSPGRGTGELFF. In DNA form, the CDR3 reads TGCGCCAGCAGTCCCGGGAGAGGCACCGGGGAGCTGTTTTTT.

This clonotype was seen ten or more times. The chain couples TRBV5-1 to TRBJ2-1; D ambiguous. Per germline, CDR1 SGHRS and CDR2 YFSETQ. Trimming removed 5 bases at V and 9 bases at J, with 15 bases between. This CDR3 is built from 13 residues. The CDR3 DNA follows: TGCGCCAGCAGTGTGGAACTCTTAGGTGAGCAGTTCTTC. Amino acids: CASSVELLGEQFF.

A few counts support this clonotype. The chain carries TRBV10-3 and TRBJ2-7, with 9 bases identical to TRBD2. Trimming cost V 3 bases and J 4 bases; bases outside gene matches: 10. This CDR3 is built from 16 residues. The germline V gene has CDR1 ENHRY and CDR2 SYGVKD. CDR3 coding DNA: TGTGCCATCAGTGACATCAGGACTAGCGAACTGTACGAGCAGTACGTC. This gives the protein CAISDIRTSELYEQYV.

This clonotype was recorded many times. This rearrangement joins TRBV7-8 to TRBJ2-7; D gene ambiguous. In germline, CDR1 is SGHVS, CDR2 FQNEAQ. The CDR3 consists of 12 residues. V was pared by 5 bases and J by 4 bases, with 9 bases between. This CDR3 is CASSPTEYEQYF. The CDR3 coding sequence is TGTGCCAGCAGCCCTACGGAATACGAGCAGTACTTC.

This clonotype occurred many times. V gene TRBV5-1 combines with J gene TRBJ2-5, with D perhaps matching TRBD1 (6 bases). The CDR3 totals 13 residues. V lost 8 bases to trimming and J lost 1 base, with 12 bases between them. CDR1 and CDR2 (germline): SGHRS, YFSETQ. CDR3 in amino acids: CASTGQLQETQYF. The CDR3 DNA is TGCGCCAGTACGGGACAACTCCAAGAGACCCAGTACTTC.

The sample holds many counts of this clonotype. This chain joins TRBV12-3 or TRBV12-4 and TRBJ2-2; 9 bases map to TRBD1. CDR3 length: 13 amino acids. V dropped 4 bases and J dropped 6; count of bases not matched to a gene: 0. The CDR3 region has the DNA TGTGCCAGCAGTTACAGGGGGCCCGGGGAGCTGTTTTTT. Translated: CASSYRGPGELFF.

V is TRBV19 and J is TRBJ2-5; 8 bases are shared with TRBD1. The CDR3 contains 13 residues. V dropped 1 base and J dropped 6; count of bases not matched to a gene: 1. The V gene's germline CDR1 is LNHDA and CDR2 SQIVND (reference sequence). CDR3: CASSIGTGKTQYF. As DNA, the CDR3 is TGTGCCAGTAGTATAGGGACAGGGAAGACCCAGTACTTC.

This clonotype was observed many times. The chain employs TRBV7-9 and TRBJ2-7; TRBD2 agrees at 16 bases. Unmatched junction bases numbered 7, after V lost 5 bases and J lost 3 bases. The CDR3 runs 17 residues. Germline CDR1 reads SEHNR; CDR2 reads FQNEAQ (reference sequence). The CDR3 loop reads CASSPGGTSGRVYEQYF. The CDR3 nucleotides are TGTGCCAGCAGCCCCGGAGGGACTAGCGGGAGGGTCTACGAGCAGTACTTC.

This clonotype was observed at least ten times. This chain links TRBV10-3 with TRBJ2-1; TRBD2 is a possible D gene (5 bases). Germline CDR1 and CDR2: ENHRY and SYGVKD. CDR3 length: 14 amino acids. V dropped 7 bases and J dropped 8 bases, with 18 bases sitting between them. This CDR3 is CAITDRGRSYEQFF. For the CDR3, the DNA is TGTGCCATCACGGATCGGGGAAGGAGTTATGAGCAGTTCTTC.

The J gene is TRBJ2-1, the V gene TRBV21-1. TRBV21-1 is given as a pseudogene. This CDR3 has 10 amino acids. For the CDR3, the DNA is TGTGCCAGCACCAACAATGAGCAGTTCTTC. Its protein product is CASTNNEQFF.

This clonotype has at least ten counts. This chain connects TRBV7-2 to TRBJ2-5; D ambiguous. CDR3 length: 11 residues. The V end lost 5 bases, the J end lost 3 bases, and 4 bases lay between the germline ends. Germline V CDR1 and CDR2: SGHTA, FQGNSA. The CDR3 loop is CASSLKETQYF. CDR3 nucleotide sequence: TGTGCCAGCAGCCTCAAAGAGACCCAGTACTTC.

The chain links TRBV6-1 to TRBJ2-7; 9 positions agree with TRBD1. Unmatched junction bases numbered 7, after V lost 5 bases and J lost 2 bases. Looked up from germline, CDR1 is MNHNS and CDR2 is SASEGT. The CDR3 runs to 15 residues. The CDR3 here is CASSTTQGAPYEQYV. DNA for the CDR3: TGTGCCAGCAGTACGACACAGGGGGCTCCCTACGAGCAGTACGTC.